The next 9 T cell receptor beta chains were all read from a single sample in a study of T cell repertoires in cytomegalovirus infection. TCRdb called the reads again in MiXCR, with one record for every CDR3 protein. The table lists about 300,000 distinct CDR3 sequences, 9.6% of them singletons. Sequences were obtained from PBMCs. These receptors came from a human donor in good health (CMV status not recorded). Some clones in this sample may be carry-over from other donors' samples.

This clonotype has a count of ten or more. The chain has TRBV6-2 or TRBV6-3 and TRBJ2-5; 9 bases align to TRBD1. The CDR3 is made up of 15 amino acids. V lost 4 bases and J lost 5; bases outside the gene matches: 8. The germline V gene encodes CDR1 MNHEY and CDR2 SVGEGT. The CDR3, as DNA: TGTGCCAGCAGTTCCGTACCTGGGACAGGGGAGACCCAGTACTTC. Encoded protein: CASSSVPGTGETQYF.

At least ten counts were recorded for this clonotype. The chain has TRBV20-1 and TRBJ1-1; D is uncertain. Germline loops: CDR1 DFQATT, CDR2 SNEGSKA (reference sequence). V dropped 4 bases and J dropped 0 bases, with 12 bases sitting between them. The CDR3 has 14 amino acids. The CDR3: CSANGNFVNTEAFF. The CDR3 DNA follows: TGCAGTGCTAATGGCAACTTCGTGAACACTGAAGCTTTCTTT.

The chain has TRBV7-8 and TRBJ2-4, with TRBD1 matching over 7 bases. The germline gives CDR1 SGHVS, CDR2 FQNEAQ. The CDR3 has 14 residues. V shed 5 bases and J 8 bases; nucleotides not matched to a gene: 9. Here the CDR3 reads CASSPKGGQDIQYF. The CDR3 nucleotides are TGTGCCAGCAGCCCAAAAGGGGGCCAAGACATTCAGTACTTC.

This clonotype came up many times. The genes are TRBV20-1 and TRBJ2-1; 13 bases match TRBD2. Germline-derived CDR1 and CDR2 are DFQATT and SNEGSKA (reference sequence). The CDR3 contains 15 residues. J lost 0 bases, V lost 6 bases, and 2 bases had no gene match. CDR3 residues: CSAWTSGGSYNEQFF. In DNA form, the CDR3 reads TGCAGTGCCTGGACTAGCGGGGGCTCCTACAATGAGCAGTTCTTC.

This clonotype was observed at least ten times. The chain carries TRBV25-1 and TRBJ1-2; TRBD1 matches 7 bases. The CDR3 has 15 residues. J was trimmed by 4 bases and V by 4 bases; bases with no gene match: 9. Germline values: CDR1 MGHDK, CDR2 SYGVNS. CDR3 nucleotides: TGTGCCAGCAGTGTACCGGGACAGTCTTTCTATGGCTACACCTTC. As protein: CASSVPGQSFYGYTF.

This clonotype was recorded a few times. The chain joins TRBV6-6 to TRBJ1-1; no firm D call. Germline loops: CDR1 MNHNY, CDR2 SVGAGI (reference sequence). V dropped 0 bases and J dropped 1 base, with 18 bases sitting between them. The CDR3 covers 18 residues. CDR3 region: CASSYSGRREFRNTEAFF. The CDR3 DNA reads TGTGCCAGCAGTTACTCAGGACGGCGGGAATTCCGGAACACTGAAGCTTTCTTT.

This clonotype was picked up many times. The CDR3 is CASSPDPGHNSPLHF. CDR3 nucleotide sequence: TGTGCCAGTAGCCCAGATCCGGGACACAATTCACCCCTCCACTTT. The V gene is TRBV19, the J gene TRBJ1-6; D may be TRBD1 (6 bases). Per germline, CDR1 LNHDA and CDR2 SQIVND (reference sequence). The V gene lost 6 bases and the J gene lost 7 bases, with 16 bases spanning the gap. CDR3 length: 15 amino acids.

This clonotype was counted ten times or more. This chain links TRBV20-1 with TRBJ1-5; 9 bases align to TRBD1. CDR1 is DFQATT and CDR2 is SNEGSKA in the germline V gene (reference sequence). V lost 0 bases to trimming and J lost 4 bases; unmatched junction nucleotides: 7. This CDR3 comprises 16 residues. CDR3 in DNA: TGCAGTGCTAGAGATCCCGGACAGGGGACAAATCAGCCCCAGCATTTT. Translated, it gives CSARDPGQGTNQPQHF.

This clonotype was found many times. This chain connects TRBV29-1 to TRBJ2-2; D remains ambiguous. Trimming took off 6 bases at V and 6 bases at J, with 23 bases between the two ends. Germline CDR1 is SQVTM and CDR2 is ANQGSEA. The CDR3 has 16 residues. The CDR3 sequence: CSVARLSRLGPGELFF. CDR3 coding DNA: TGCAGCGTCGCTCGTCTCTCGAGGCTGGGCCCCGGGGAGCTGTTTTTT.